One sample yielded the 29 T cell receptor beta chains listed below, sequenced in a study of T cell responses to AZD1222 COVID-19 vaccine (dated by TCRdb to the early 2020s). This specimen's time point label, per the study, means: baseline before first vaccination. Libraries came from the immunoSEQ multiplex PCR assay. TCRdb re-hosts the immuneACCESS table, in-frame sequences only. Its copies lack some clones; in the studies checked, an unresolved V gene accounts for under half of them, and the cause for the rest is not known. Across this sample there are about 150,000 clones, with about 91% seen only once. Approximately 2% of the sample is in the top ten clones. Sequenced here: peripheral blood, sampled on day 0 of AZD1222 vaccination. These receptors all stem from an adult in good health.

V is TRBV5-1 and J is TRBJ2-3, with 11 bases identical to TRBD1. The V gene end was trimmed by 4 bases and the J gene end by 2 bases; junction bases not matched to a gene: 12. The CDR3 is 18 residues long. The germline gives CDR1 SGHRS, CDR2 YFSETQ. CDR3 amino acids: CASSLAKGTGGYTDTQYF. The CDR3 DNA reads TGCGCCAGCAGCCTAGCCAAAGGGACAGGGGGGTACACAGATACGCAGTATTTT.

The chain is built from TRBV5-6 and TRBJ2-3; no clear D gene. From germline, CDR1 is SGHDT and CDR2 YYEEEE. Trimming shortened V by 0 bases and J by 5 bases, and 1 base separated the two germline ends. CDR3 length: 11 residues. CDR3 protein: CASSLEDTQYF. The CDR3 DNA sequence: TGTGCCAGCAGCTTGGAAGATACGCAGTATTTT.

This chain joins TRBV10-3 and TRBJ1-2; D possibly corresponds to TRBD1 (6 bases). The CDR3 covers 14 residues. Germline CDR1 ENHRY, CDR2 SYGVKD. V was shortened by 4 bases and J by 2 bases, with 11 bases between the two germline ends. CDR3 DNA sequence: TGTGCCATCAGTGGTGGGGGGACAAACTATGGCTACACCTTC. Translation: CAISGGGTNYGYTF.

This clone was seen just once. Here the CDR3 DNA reads TGCGCCAGCAGCGTGGGACAGGGTGAACTGTTTTTT. Its protein is CASSVGQGELFF. The V gene is TRBV5-1, the J gene TRBJ1-4, with TRBD1 identical over 9 bases. Germline V gene data show CDR1 as SGHRS and CDR2 as YFSETQ. J was trimmed by 12 bases and V by 4 bases; bases with no gene match: 4. The CDR3 contains 12 residues.

This clone is a singleton in its sample. This sequence joins TRBV5-1 and TRBJ1-1; D not resolved. V lost 5 bases and J 5 bases, leaving 13 bases between the germline ends. Germline lookup yields CDR1 SGHRS and CDR2 YFSETQ. This CDR3 region has 13 residues. The CDR3 reads CASRPDDTTEAFF. CDR3 nucleotides: TGCGCCAGCAGACCCGACGATACGACTGAAGCTTTCTTT.

This chain links TRBV2 with TRBJ1-1; possibly TRBD1 for D (5 bases). This CDR3 spans 15 amino acids. V was clipped by 1 base and J by 6 bases, with 15 bases between them. Germline CDR1 and CDR2: SNHLY and FYNNEI. The CDR3 loop reads CASSEEWQGGAEAFF. The CDR3 coding sequence is TGTGCCAGCAGTGAAGAGTGGCAGGGAGGGGCTGAAGCTTTCTTT.

This clone was found a few times. This chain uses TRBV11-2 with TRBJ1-4; 9 nucleotides align to TRBD1. The V gene's germline CDR1 is SGHAT and CDR2 FQNNGV. J gave up 8 bases and V 5 bases, and 12 bases lay outside the gene matches. CDR3 length: 16 residues. CDR3 coding DNA: TGTGCCAGCAGCAGACCGGGACAGGGAGTTGGGGAAAAACTGTTTTTT. Residues: CASSRPGQGVGEKLFF.

The V call is TRBV4-1, the J call TRBJ1-2; 7 bases fit TRBD1. J lost 7 bases, V lost 5 bases, and 4 bases had no gene match. The CDR3 has 12 residues. CDR1 and CDR2 (germline): MGHRA, YSYEKL. CDR3 region: CASSWTGVGYTF. DNA of the CDR3: TGCGCCAGCAGCTGGACAGGCGTTGGCTACACCTTC.

The genes are TRBV14 and TRBJ1-1; D may be TRBD1 (6 bases). V was clipped by 4 bases and J by 0 bases, with 12 bases between them. This CDR3 has 15 amino acids. CDR1 SGHDN and CDR2 FVKESK come from the germline V gene. The CDR3: CASSLYRVLNTEAFF. In DNA, the CDR3 is TGTGCCAGCAGCCTGTACAGGGTTCTGAACACTGAAGCTTTCTTT.

The chain has TRBV6-4 and TRBJ1-4; D gene unclear. This CDR3 has 13 amino acids. Looked up from germline, CDR1 is MRHNA and CDR2 is SNTAGT. Trimming removed 8 bases from V and 6 bases from J, with 13 bases in between. The CDR3 DNA sequence: TGTGCCAGCTTACGCAGGTGGGATGAAAAACTGTTTTTT. It codes for CASLRRWDEKLFF.

The rearrangement joins TRBV2 to TRBJ2-7; D may be TRBD2 (5 bases). Per germline, CDR1 SNHLY and CDR2 FYNNEI. V lost 11 bases, J lost 0 bases, and 17 bases lay in between. CDR3 size: 14 residues. The chain's CDR3 is CAGKLRGSSYEQYF. The CDR3, as DNA: TGTGCCGGCAAGCTCCGAGGGAGCTCCTACGAGCAGTACTTC.

The chain uses TRBV3-1 (or the pseudogene TRBV3-2) and TRBJ2-2; TRBD2 might be the D (6 bases). CDR1 and CDR2 (germline): LGHDT, YNNKEL (reference sequence). The CDR3 runs 16 residues. V was pared by 3 bases and J by 0 bases, with 11 bases between. CDR3 residues: CASSQGGRANTGELFF. CDR3 sequence (DNA): TGTGCCAGCAGCCAGGGGGGACGAGCGAACACCGGGGAGCTGTTTTTT.

This clone was recorded only once. V usage is TRBV5-6 and J usage is TRBJ1-1; D is ambiguous. The CDR3 totals 13 residues. Germline loops: CDR1 SGHDT, CDR2 YYEEEE. V lost 4 bases to trimming and J lost 5 bases, with 12 bases between them. CDR3 amino acids: CASSSGLGTEAFF. DNA of the CDR3: TGTGCCAGCAGCAGTGGCCTGGGGACTGAAGCTTTCTTT.

This chain connects TRBV6-5 to TRBJ2-5; D gene unclear. Germline values: CDR1 MNHEY, CDR2 SVGAGI. V was clipped by 0 bases and J by 1 base, with 6 bases between them. This CDR3 comprises 14 residues. In DNA, the CDR3 is TGTGCCAGCAGTTACTCGAGAAGCCAAGAGACCCAGTACTTC. Protein: CASSYSRSQETQYF.

In the case of this clone: Other DNA sequences in this specimen translate into the identical CDR3. The rearrangement links TRBV18 to TRBJ2-7; 7 bases map to TRBD1. CDR1 KGHSH and CDR2 LQKENI come from the germline V gene. The CDR3 is 13 amino acids. The junction had 5 bases not matched to a gene; V was cut back by 6 bases and J by 3 bases. DNA for the CDR3: TGTGCCAGCTCCCCCGGGACAGACTACGAGCAGTACTTC. It specifies CASSPGTDYEQYF.

A single count supports this clone. The V call is TRBV28, the J call TRBJ1-2; 12 nucleotides match TRBD1. The germline gives CDR1 MDHEN, CDR2 SYDVKM. V lost 6 bases to trimming and J lost 7 bases; unmatched junction nucleotides: 15. This CDR3 has 17 amino acids. CDR3 amino acids: CASRTGTGGLARSGYTF. CDR3 nucleotides: TGTGCCAGCAGAACCGGGACAGGGGGCCTCGCCCGGAGTGGCTACACCTTC.

The genes are TRBV7-2 and TRBJ1-5; weak D call: TRBD1 (5 bases). CDR3 length equals 17 residues. Trimming shortened V by 5 bases and J by 0 bases, and 17 bases separated the two germline ends. Germline V lookup: CDR1 SGHTA, CDR2 FQGNSA. The CDR3: CASSIRQGLYSNQPQHF. The CDR3 DNA reads as TGTGCCAGCAGCATCCGGCAGGGTTTATATAGCAATCAGCCCCAGCATTTT.

This sequence joins TRBV4-3 and TRBJ2-1; D is undetermined. In germline, CDR1 is LGHNA, CDR2 YSLEER. The CDR3 has 16 amino acids. The V gene lost 0 bases and the J gene lost 3 bases, with 12 bases spanning the gap. CDR3 coding DNA: TGCGCCAGCAGCCAAGATCGACTCCTACTCTACAATGAGCAGTTCTTC. Protein product: CASSQDRLLLYNEQFF.

This clone was counted once. The rearrangement uses TRBV7-2 and TRBJ1-2; D not resolved. Per the germline V gene, CDR1 is SGHTA and CDR2 is FQGNSA. With 4 bases removed from V and 3 bases from J, the gap between germline ends came to 9 bases. The CDR3 extends over 13 amino acids. The CDR3 DNA is TGTGCCAGCAGCTCGGGTTTCGACTATGGCTACACCTTC. It encodes CASSSGFDYGYTF.

The chain employs TRBV4-3 and TRBJ1-1, with D uncertain. CDR1 is LGHNA and CDR2 is YSLEER in the germline V gene. The CDR3 length is 13 residues. V lost 1 base, J lost 7 bases, and 10 bases lay in between. The CDR3: CASSQAIWIEAFF. CDR3 nucleotide sequence: TGCGCCAGCAGCCAAGCTATATGGATTGAAGCTTTCTTT.

The chain joins TRBV21-1 to TRBJ1-4. TRBV21-1 is shown as a pseudogene. The CDR3 length is 15 residues. CDR3 sequence: CASSKRGALSEKLFF. The CDR3 nucleotides read TGTGCCAGCAGCAAGCGGGGGGCCTTAAGTGAAAAACTGTTTTTT.

The chain couples TRBV4-1 to TRBJ1-4; D is ambiguous. The CDR3 has 12 residues. The V gene's germline CDR1 is MGHRA and CDR2 YSYEKL. Trimming removed 1 base at V and 6 bases at J, with 3 bases between. CDR3 region: CASSQVYEKLFF. CDR3 bases: TGCGCCAGCAGCCAAGTCTATGAAAAACTGTTTTTT.

This sequence joins TRBV19 and TRBJ1-1; no definite D call. V dropped 6 bases and J dropped 1 base, with 9 bases sitting between them. The CDR3 extends over 13 amino acids. From germline, CDR1 is LNHDA and CDR2 SQIVND (reference sequence). CDR3 nucleotide sequence: TGTGCCAGTAGCGGTTTCAAGAACACTGAAGCTTTCTTT. As protein: CASSGFKNTEAFF.

The chain employs TRBV19 and TRBJ1-2; no reliable D call. This CDR3 contains 14 residues. Trimming took 6 bases from V and 8 from J, leaving 19 bases between them. CDR1 is LNHDA and CDR2 is SQIVND in the germline V gene (reference sequence). This chain's CDR3 is CASSPEGGFGGYTF. In nucleotides, the CDR3 is TGTGCCAGTAGCCCCGAGGGCGGCTTTGGGGGCTACACCTTC.

This chain links TRBV18 with TRBJ2-7, with TRBD1 as a possible D gene (5 bases). The CDR3 contains 15 residues. Germline CDR1 is KGHSH and CDR2 is LQKENI. V gave up 1 base and J gave up 0 bases, with 10 bases separating them. As DNA, the CDR3 is TGTGCCAGCTCACCACGCCAAGGGGACTCCTACGAGCAGTACTTC. Translation gives CASSPRQGDSYEQYF.

J is TRBJ2-3 and V is TRBV7-6, with 8 bases matching TRBD2. Germline V gene sequence: CDR1 SGHVS, CDR2 FNYEAQ. J lost 1 base, V lost 7 bases, and 7 bases had no gene match. This CDR3 is built from 15 residues. The CDR3 DNA follows: TGTGCCAGCACCCGGGGAGCGGGGGGCACAGATACGCAGTATTTT. This encodes CASTRGAGGTDTQYF.

The chain employs TRBV5-4 and TRBJ1-1; D gene unclear. V was shortened by 4 bases and J by 1 base, with 14 bases between the two germline ends. The CDR3 has 15 residues. CDR1 is SGHNT, CDR2 YYREEE, per germline (reference sequence). The CDR3 coding sequence is TGTGCCAGCAGCCCACCCCCCCCGGGGAACACTGAAGCTTTCTTT. It codes for CASSPPPPGNTEAFF.

This clone was seen only once. This chain connects TRBV2 to TRBJ1-2; the match to TRBD1 covers 9 bases. Trimming cost V 11 bases and J 8 bases; bases outside gene matches: 6. This CDR3 region has 11 residues. Germline V gene sequence: CDR1 SNHLY, CDR2 FYNNEI. CDR3 coding DNA: TGTGCCGGAAGGACAGGGGACGGCTACACCTTC. As protein: CAGRTGDGYTF.

The chain has TRBV13 and TRBJ1-2; maybe TRBD1 (6 bases). Germline V gene data show CDR1 as PRHDT and CDR2 as FYEKMQ (reference sequence). Trimming stripped 0 bases from V and 6 bases from J, with 14 bases between. The CDR3 has 15 residues. The CDR3 protein is CASSLGPRGGDGYTF. The CDR3 DNA reads as TGTGCCAGCAGCTTAGGCCCCCGAGGGGGGGATGGCTACACCTTC.